The rows below give T cell receptor beta chains drawn from one sample of a study of persistence of HIV-infected CD4 T cells. Sequenced by immunoSEQ multiplex PCR; TCRdb stores in-frame clones only, minus some. Altogether around 28,000 clones are present, around 80% being singletons, with the ten largest covering around 4.6%. Antigen specificity for these receptors is unknown. The sequencing here drew on CD4+ T cells sorted from PBMCs after approximately 19-hour stimulation, taken from a patient who received antiretroviral therapy. Every receptor here comes from an adult man with HIV who was CMV-seropositive. Both conserved end residues are part of each CDR3. D genes are given only for firm matches. Size is stated for part of the rows, as once, few or many counts, or as a class when the clone is expanded.

j_call: TRBJ2-7; clone_size: .; d_call: TRBD2; v_call: TRBV15; cdr3_nt: TGTGCCACCAGCAGAGCTCCGGGAGGGGCGTACGAGCAGTACTTC; cdr3_aa: CATSRAPGGAYEQYF
j_call: TRBJ2-7; clone_size: few; d_call: .; v_call: TRBV18; cdr3_nt: TGTGCCAGCTCACCACCGACTATCCAAACCTACGAGCAGTACTTC; cdr3_aa: CASSPPTIQTYEQYF
j_call: TRBJ1-5; clone_size: .; d_call: .; v_call: TRBV19; cdr3_nt: TGTGCCAGTAGTTCCCAGGACTTTCTTAGCAATCAGCCCCAGCATTTT; cdr3_aa: CASSSQDFLSNQPQHF
j_call: TRBJ1-2; clone_size: .; d_call: TRBD1; v_call: TRBV19; cdr3_nt: TGTGCCAGTAGTAGAAGACAGGGGAATGAGGGCTATGGCTACACCTTC; cdr3_aa: CASSRRQGNEGYGYTF
j_call: TRBJ2-7; clone_size: .; d_call: TRBD1; v_call: TRBV18; cdr3_nt: TGTGCCAGCTCACCACCCGGGACAGTAACGGTGCAGTACTTC; cdr3_aa: CASSPPGTVTVQYF
j_call: TRBJ1-4; clone_size: .; d_call: .; v_call: TRBV19; cdr3_nt: TGTGCCAGTAGTATTCCCCGGGGATCGCGGGAAAAACTGTTTTTT; cdr3_aa: CASSIPRGSREKLFF
j_call: TRBJ1-6; clone_size: medium-sized; d_call: .; v_call: TRBV2; cdr3_nt: TGTGCCAGCAGTGTGGGAGGGGGTCGGTCGAATTCACCCCTCCACTTT; cdr3_aa: CASSVGGGRSNSPLHF
j_call: TRBJ1-6; clone_size: .; d_call: .; v_call: TRBV5-1; cdr3_nt: TGCGCCAGCTCGAGCCGGAACTCAGGGAATAATTCACCCCTCCACTTT; cdr3_aa: CASSSRNSGNNSPLHF
j_call: TRBJ1-2; clone_size: .; d_call: .; v_call: TRBV28; cdr3_nt: TGTGCCAGCTCAGGGGACCGGCGGGGCTACACCTTC; cdr3_aa: CASSGDRRGYTF
j_call: TRBJ2-3; clone_size: once; d_call: TRBD1; v_call: TRBV29-1; cdr3_nt: TGCAGCGTGCTGAACAGGGGGCGCCGGGCAGATACGCAGTATTTT; cdr3_aa: CSVLNRGRRADTQYF
j_call: TRBJ1-2; clone_size: .; d_call: .; v_call: TRBV9; cdr3_nt: TGTGCCAGCAGCGTAGGTCTGGGAGCGAACGATGGCTACACCTTC; cdr3_aa: CASSVGLGANDGYTF
j_call: TRBJ2-1; clone_size: .; d_call: TRBD2; v_call: TRBV2; cdr3_nt: TGTGCCAGCAGTGGAGGGACTAGAGAAAGCAATGAGCAGTTCTTC; cdr3_aa: CASSGGTRESNEQFF
j_call: TRBJ1-2; clone_size: few; d_call: .; v_call: TRBV7-2; cdr3_nt: TGTGCCAGCAGCTTACAGCAGGGCCCTAACTATGGCTACACCTTC; cdr3_aa: CASSLQQGPNYGYTF
j_call: TRBJ1-6; clone_size: .; d_call: TRBD1; v_call: TRBV4-1; cdr3_nt: TGCGCCAGCAGCGGAGGGACAGGGGGCTGGTCCTATAATTCACCCCTCCACTTT; cdr3_aa: CASSGGTGGWSYNSPLHF
j_call: TRBJ2-1; clone_size: .; d_call: TRBD2; v_call: TRBV4-2; cdr3_nt: TGTGCCAGCAGCCAAGGGGGCGCGGGGGGGTACAATGAGCAGTTCTTC; cdr3_aa: CASSQGGAGGYNEQFF
j_call: TRBJ2-1; clone_size: .; d_call: TRBD1; v_call: TRBV19; cdr3_nt: TGTGCCAGTAGTGCCCGGACAGGAGCCTTCTCCTACAATGAGCAGTTCTTC; cdr3_aa: CASSARTGAFSYNEQFF
j_call: TRBJ1-4; clone_size: few; d_call: .; v_call: TRBV5-1; cdr3_nt: TGCGCCAGCAGCGAACACATCAACACTTCAGCGACTAATGAAAAACTGTTTTTT; cdr3_aa: CASSEHINTSATNEKLFF
j_call: TRBJ2-1; clone_size: .; d_call: .; v_call: TRBV6-5; cdr3_nt: TGTGCCAGCGGGGGCTGGGGAACCAATGAGCAGTTCTTC; cdr3_aa: CASGGWGTNEQFF
j_call: TRBJ1-1; clone_size: .; d_call: .; v_call: TRBV18; cdr3_nt: TGTGCCAGCTCACCAACGGGCACTGAAGCTTTCTTT; cdr3_aa: CASSPTGTEAFF
j_call: TRBJ2-3; clone_size: .; d_call: .; v_call: TRBV1; cdr3_nt: TGCACCAGCAGCCCGGTCGGGGCTACGCAGTATTTT; cdr3_aa: CTSSPVGATQYF
j_call: TRBJ2-4; clone_size: .; d_call: TRBD1; v_call: TRBV5-1; cdr3_nt: TGCGCCAGCAGCTCGACAGGGGGCGGGTTGGACATTCAGTACTTC; cdr3_aa: CASSSTGGGLDIQYF
j_call: TRBJ1-3; clone_size: .; d_call: .; v_call: TRBV3-1/TRBV3-2; cdr3_nt: TGTGCCAGCAGCCTCGGACAGAGCTCTGGAAACACCATATATTTT; cdr3_aa: CASSLGQSSGNTIYF
j_call: TRBJ2-1; clone_size: .; d_call: .; v_call: TRBV14; cdr3_nt: TGTGCCAGCAGCCTTCGGGGCTCTCATGAGCAGTTCTTC; cdr3_aa: CASSLRGSHEQFF
j_call: TRBJ1-1; clone_size: few; d_call: .; v_call: TRBV5-1; cdr3_nt: TGCGCCAGCAGCCGGGACGGATCGAACACTGAAGCTTTCTTT; cdr3_aa: CASSRDGSNTEAFF
j_call: TRBJ1-1; clone_size: .; d_call: TRBD1; v_call: TRBV6-5; cdr3_nt: TGTGCCAGCAGCCGTGGGACAGGGGGGCGACAAGCTTTCTTT; cdr3_aa: CASSRGTGGRQAFF
j_call: TRBJ1-4; clone_size: .; d_call: .; v_call: TRBV3-1/TRBV3-2; cdr3_nt: TGTGCCAGCAGCCCCGCCGGTAGGAGCAATGAAAAACTGTTTTTT; cdr3_aa: CASSPAGRSNEKLFF
j_call: TRBJ1-1; clone_size: .; d_call: .; v_call: TRBV28; cdr3_nt: TGTGCCAGCAGTTTATGGGGGGGACAAGCGAACACTGAAGCTTTCTTT; cdr3_aa: CASSLWGGQANTEAFF
j_call: TRBJ1-6; clone_size: few; d_call: .; v_call: TRBV18; cdr3_nt: TGTGCCAGCTCACCTTTACAAGACTCCTATAATTCACCCCTCCACTTT; cdr3_aa: CASSPLQDSYNSPLHF
j_call: TRBJ2-2; clone_size: .; d_call: TRBD1; v_call: TRBV2; cdr3_nt: TGTGCCAGCAAGCAGGAGACAGGGTTTAGGGGGGAGCTGTTTTTT; cdr3_aa: CASKQETGFRGELFF
j_call: TRBJ2-3; clone_size: .; d_call: TRBD2; v_call: TRBV3-1/TRBV3-2; cdr3_nt: TGTGCCAGCAGATTGACTAGCGGGGGGCAAGATACGCAGTATTTT; cdr3_aa: CASRLTSGGQDTQYF
j_call: TRBJ1-2; clone_size: .; d_call: .; v_call: TRBV6-5; cdr3_nt: TGTGCCAGCAGTTACTCGGCAGGGACGGAAGGCTACACCTTC; cdr3_aa: CASSYSAGTEGYTF
j_call: TRBJ2-4; clone_size: .; d_call: .; v_call: TRBV5-1; cdr3_nt: .; cdr3_aa: CASSFASGTGYRYF
j_call: TRBJ2-7; clone_size: .; d_call: .; v_call: TRBV7-2; cdr3_nt: TGTGCCAGCAGCCGTAGGGATTTGGGGCCAAGCTCCTACGAGCAGTACTTC; cdr3_aa: CASSRRDLGPSSYEQYF
j_call: TRBJ1-1; clone_size: .; d_call: .; v_call: TRBV12-5; cdr3_nt: TGTGCTAGTGGTTTGGACAGGGTAACCGTGAACACTGAAGCTTTCTTT; cdr3_aa: CASGLDRVTVNTEAFF
j_call: TRBJ1-5; clone_size: .; d_call: TRBD1; v_call: TRBV18; cdr3_nt: TGTGCCAGCTCTTACAACCGGGACAGCCGTCAGCCCCAGCATTTT; cdr3_aa: CASSYNRDSRQPQHF
j_call: TRBJ2-7; clone_size: .; d_call: .; v_call: TRBV9; cdr3_nt: TGTGCCAGCAGCGTAGGGCCATTTGGGTTTCTCCCCGAGCAGTACTTC; cdr3_aa: CASSVGPFGFLPEQYF
j_call: TRBJ1-2; clone_size: .; d_call: .; v_call: TRBV28; cdr3_nt: TGTGCCAGCGATATAAGAGGGAACCGGCGGTATGGCTACACCTTC; cdr3_aa: CASDIRGNRRYGYTF
j_call: TRBJ2-2; clone_size: .; d_call: TRBD1; v_call: TRBV5-4; cdr3_nt: TGTGCCAGCAGCCCCGCGGTACAGGGGTTAGGCGGGGAGCTGTTTTTT; cdr3_aa: CASSPAVQGLGGELFF
j_call: TRBJ1-1; clone_size: .; d_call: .; v_call: TRBV12-5; cdr3_nt: TGTGCTAGTGGTTTGGTAGCGAACCGGGCCACTGAAGCTTTCTTT; cdr3_aa: CASGLVANRATEAFF
j_call: TRBJ2-3; clone_size: .; d_call: .; v_call: TRBV5-1; cdr3_nt: TGCGCCAGCAGCTTGGACGCGGGGAGCACAGATACGCAGTATTTT; cdr3_aa: CASSLDAGSTDTQYF
j_call: TRBJ2-1; clone_size: .; d_call: .; v_call: TRBV7-7; cdr3_nt: TGTGCCAGCAGCTTACGTCTTACGGGGGGCGGCTCCTACAATGAGCAGTTCTTC; cdr3_aa: CASSLRLTGGGSYNEQFF
j_call: TRBJ1-4; clone_size: .; d_call: TRBD1; v_call: TRBV5-4; cdr3_nt: TGTGCCAGCAGCGCGGGACAGCAAGGTGAAAAACTGTTTTTT; cdr3_aa: CASSAGQQGEKLFF
j_call: TRBJ1-5; clone_size: .; d_call: TRBD1; v_call: TRBV7-9; cdr3_nt: TGTGCCAGCAGCTTGGGACAGCATAGCAATCAGCCCCAGCATTTT; cdr3_aa: CASSLGQHSNQPQHF
j_call: TRBJ2-3; clone_size: .; d_call: TRBD2; v_call: TRBV29-1; cdr3_nt: TGCAGCGCACCGACTAGCGGGGGGTTCACAGATACGCAGTATTTT; cdr3_aa: CSAPTSGGFTDTQYF
j_call: TRBJ1-6; clone_size: .; d_call: .; v_call: TRBV28; cdr3_nt: TGTGCCGCCGGCCCGGGTTCTTATAATTCACCCCTCCACTTT; cdr3_aa: CAAGPGSYNSPLHF
j_call: TRBJ1-1; clone_size: .; d_call: .; v_call: TRBV2; cdr3_nt: TGTGCCAGCAGTGAGGGACGGAGCATGAACACTGAAGCTTTCTTT; cdr3_aa: CASSEGRSMNTEAFF
j_call: TRBJ1-6; clone_size: .; d_call: .; v_call: TRBV27; cdr3_nt: TGTGCCAGCAGTTTAGGAAAGGGCCGGGCCTATAATTCACCCCTCCACTTT; cdr3_aa: CASSLGKGRAYNSPLHF
j_call: TRBJ1-4; clone_size: .; d_call: TRBD1; v_call: TRBV2; cdr3_nt: TGTGCCAGCAGTGGAGGGGGACAGGGAACAACTAATGAAAAACTGTTTTTT; cdr3_aa: CASSGGGQGTTNEKLFF
j_call: TRBJ1-2; clone_size: .; d_call: .; v_call: TRBV5-1; cdr3_nt: TGCGCCAGCAGCTTTTCCGCCGCGGCGGGCTACACCTTC; cdr3_aa: CASSFSAAAGYTF
j_call: TRBJ1-4; clone_size: .; d_call: .; v_call: TRBV18; cdr3_nt: TGTGCCAGCTCACCTTTCCGGGGTGAAAAACTGTTTTTT; cdr3_aa: CASSPFRGEKLFF
j_call: TRBJ1-4; clone_size: .; d_call: .; v_call: TRBV2; cdr3_nt: TGTGCCAGCAGTGGAGGGGGGTTAAGAGAAAAACTGTTTTTT; cdr3_aa: CASSGGGLREKLFF
j_call: TRBJ2-3; clone_size: .; d_call: TRBD2; v_call: TRBV7-3; cdr3_nt: TGTGCCAGCAGCCATGGGACTAGCGGGGGCACAGATACGCAGTATTTT; cdr3_aa: CASSHGTSGGTDTQYF
j_call: TRBJ1-2; clone_size: .; d_call: .; v_call: TRBV28; cdr3_nt: TGTGCCAGCTCCCCCGGCTGGAGACGGGAGTATGGCTACACCTTC; cdr3_aa: CASSPGWRREYGYTF
j_call: TRBJ1-5; clone_size: .; d_call: TRBD1; v_call: TRBV10-3; cdr3_nt: TGTGCCATCGGCCAGGGGGCTGACCAGCCCCAGCATTTT; cdr3_aa: CAIGQGADQPQHF
j_call: TRBJ2-4; clone_size: .; d_call: .; v_call: TRBV2; cdr3_nt: TGTGCCAGCAGTGAAGGGTTCTGGAGCTGGGGGTTAGACAAAAACATTCAGTACTTC; cdr3_aa: CASSEGFWSWGLDKNIQYF
j_call: TRBJ2-7; clone_size: .; d_call: TRBD2; v_call: TRBV19; cdr3_nt: TGTGCCAGTAAGGGACTAGCCCAGGGGGAGCAGTACTTC; cdr3_aa: CASKGLAQGEQYF
j_call: TRBJ2-1; clone_size: .; d_call: .; v_call: TRBV24-1; cdr3_nt: TGTGCCACCAGTGAGACGGGACCGGGGACCCATGAGCAGTTCTTC; cdr3_aa: CATSETGPGTHEQFF
j_call: TRBJ2-3; clone_size: once; d_call: .; v_call: TRBV6-5; cdr3_nt: TGTGCCAGCAGTTTTGCAGATACGCAGTATTTT; cdr3_aa: CASSFADTQYF
j_call: TRBJ2-3; clone_size: .; d_call: .; v_call: TRBV10-3; cdr3_nt: TGTGCCATCAGTCCAGGGGCAGGCACAGATACGCAGTATTTT; cdr3_aa: CAISPGAGTDTQYF